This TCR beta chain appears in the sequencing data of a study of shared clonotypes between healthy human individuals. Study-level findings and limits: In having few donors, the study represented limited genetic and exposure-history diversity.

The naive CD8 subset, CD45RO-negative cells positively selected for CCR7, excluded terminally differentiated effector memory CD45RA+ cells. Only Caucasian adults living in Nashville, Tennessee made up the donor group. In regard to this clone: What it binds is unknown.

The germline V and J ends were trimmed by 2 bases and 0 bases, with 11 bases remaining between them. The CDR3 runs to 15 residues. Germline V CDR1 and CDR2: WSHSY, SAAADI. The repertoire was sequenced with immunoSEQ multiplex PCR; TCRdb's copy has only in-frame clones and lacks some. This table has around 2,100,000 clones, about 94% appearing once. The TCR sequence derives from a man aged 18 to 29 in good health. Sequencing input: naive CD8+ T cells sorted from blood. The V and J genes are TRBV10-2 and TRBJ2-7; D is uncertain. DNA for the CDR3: TGCGCCAGCAGTGAGACGGGCCCTGCCTCCTACGAGCAGTACTTC. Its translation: CASSETGPASYEQYF.